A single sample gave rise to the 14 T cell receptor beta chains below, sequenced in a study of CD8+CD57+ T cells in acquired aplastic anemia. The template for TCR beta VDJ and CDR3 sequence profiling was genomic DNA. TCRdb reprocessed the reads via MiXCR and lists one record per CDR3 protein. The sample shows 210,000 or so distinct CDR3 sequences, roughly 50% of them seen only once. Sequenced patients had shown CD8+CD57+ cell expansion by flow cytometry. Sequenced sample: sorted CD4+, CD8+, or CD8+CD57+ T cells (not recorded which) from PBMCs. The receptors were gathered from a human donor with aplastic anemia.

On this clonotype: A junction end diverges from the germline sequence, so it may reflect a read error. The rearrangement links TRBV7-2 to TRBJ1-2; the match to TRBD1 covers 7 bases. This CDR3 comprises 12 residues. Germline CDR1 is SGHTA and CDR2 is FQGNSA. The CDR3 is CASRLGGNGYTF. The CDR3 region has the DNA TGTGCCAGCAGATTAGGGGGCAATGGCTACACCTTC.

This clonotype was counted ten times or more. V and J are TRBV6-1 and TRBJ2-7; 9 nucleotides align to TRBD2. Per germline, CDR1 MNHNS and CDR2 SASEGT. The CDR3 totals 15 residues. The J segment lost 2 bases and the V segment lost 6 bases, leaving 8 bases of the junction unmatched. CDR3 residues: CASSKTSGSPYEQYF. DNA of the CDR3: TGTGCCAGCAGCAAAACTAGCGGGTCTCCCTACGAGCAGTACTTC.

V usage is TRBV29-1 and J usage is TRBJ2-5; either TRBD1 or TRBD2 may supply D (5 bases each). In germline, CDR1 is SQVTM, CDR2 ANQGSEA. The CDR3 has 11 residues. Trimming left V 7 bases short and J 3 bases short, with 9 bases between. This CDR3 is CSALGEETQYF. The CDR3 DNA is TGCAGCGCTCTGGGGGAAGAGACCCAGTACTTC.

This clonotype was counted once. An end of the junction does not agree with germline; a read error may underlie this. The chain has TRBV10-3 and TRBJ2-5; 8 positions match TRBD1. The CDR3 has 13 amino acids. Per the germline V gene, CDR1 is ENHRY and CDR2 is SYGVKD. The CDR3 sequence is CASSAAGGETQYF. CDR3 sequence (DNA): TGTGCCAGCAGTGCGGCAGGGGGCGAGACCCAGTACTTC.

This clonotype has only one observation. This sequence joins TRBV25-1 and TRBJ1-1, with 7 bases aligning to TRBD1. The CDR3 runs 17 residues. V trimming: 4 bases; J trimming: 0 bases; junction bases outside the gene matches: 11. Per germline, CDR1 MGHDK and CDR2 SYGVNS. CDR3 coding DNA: TGTGCCAGCAGTGCCCAGGCAGGGGGACAGATGAACACTGAAGCTTTCTTT. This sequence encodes CASSAQAGGQMNTEAFF.

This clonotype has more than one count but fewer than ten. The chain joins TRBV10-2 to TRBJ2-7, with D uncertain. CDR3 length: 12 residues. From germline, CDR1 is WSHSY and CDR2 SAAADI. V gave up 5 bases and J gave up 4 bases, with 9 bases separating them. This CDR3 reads CASSSTGYEQYF. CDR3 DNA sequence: TGCGCCAGCAGTTCGACGGGTTACGAGCAGTACTTC.

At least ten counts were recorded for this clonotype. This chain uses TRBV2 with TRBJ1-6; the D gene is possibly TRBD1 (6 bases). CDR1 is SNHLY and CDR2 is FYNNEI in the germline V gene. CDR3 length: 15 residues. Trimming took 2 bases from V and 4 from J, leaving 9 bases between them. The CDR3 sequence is CASSEQGSYNSPLHF. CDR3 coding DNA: TGTGCCAGCAGTGAACAGGGGAGTTATAATTCACCCCTCCACTTT.

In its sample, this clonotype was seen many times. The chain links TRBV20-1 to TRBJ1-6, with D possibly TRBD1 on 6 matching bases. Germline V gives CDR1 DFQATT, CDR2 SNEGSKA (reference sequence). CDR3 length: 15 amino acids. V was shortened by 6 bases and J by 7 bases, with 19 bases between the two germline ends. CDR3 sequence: CSAREGGLENSPLHF. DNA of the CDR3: TGCAGTGCCCGAGAGGGGGGCCTTGAGAATTCACCCCTCCACTTT.

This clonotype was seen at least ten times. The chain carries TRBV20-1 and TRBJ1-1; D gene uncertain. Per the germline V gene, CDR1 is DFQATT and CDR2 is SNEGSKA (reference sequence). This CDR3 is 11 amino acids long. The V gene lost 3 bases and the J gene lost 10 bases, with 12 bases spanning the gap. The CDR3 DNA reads TGCAGTGCTAGTGGCGCAGTAGGAGCTTTCTTT. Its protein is CSASGAVGAFF.

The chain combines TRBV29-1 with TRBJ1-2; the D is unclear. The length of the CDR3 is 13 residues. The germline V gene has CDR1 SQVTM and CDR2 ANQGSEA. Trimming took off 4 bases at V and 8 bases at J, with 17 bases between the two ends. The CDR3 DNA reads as TGCAGCGTTGTGGCTGGGTTTGCAAGGGGCTACACCTTC. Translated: CSVVAGFARGYTF.

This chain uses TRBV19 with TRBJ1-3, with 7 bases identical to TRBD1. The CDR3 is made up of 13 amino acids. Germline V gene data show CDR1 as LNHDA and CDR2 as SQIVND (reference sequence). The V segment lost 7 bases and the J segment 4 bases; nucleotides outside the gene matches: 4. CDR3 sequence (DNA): TGTGCCAGTACCAAGGACAGGGGAAACACCATATATTTT. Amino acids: CASTKDRGNTIYF.

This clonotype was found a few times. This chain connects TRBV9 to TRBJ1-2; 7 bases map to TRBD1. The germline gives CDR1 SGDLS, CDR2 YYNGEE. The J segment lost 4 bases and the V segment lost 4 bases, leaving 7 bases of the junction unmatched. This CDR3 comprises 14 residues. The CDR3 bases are TGTGCCAGCAGCCCGCGACAGGGCGGCTATGGCTACACCTTC. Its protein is CASSPRQGGYGYTF.

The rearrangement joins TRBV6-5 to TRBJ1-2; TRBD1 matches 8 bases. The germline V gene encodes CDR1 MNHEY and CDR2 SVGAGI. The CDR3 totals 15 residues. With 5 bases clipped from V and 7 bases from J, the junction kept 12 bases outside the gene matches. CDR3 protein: CASSDSGGGEVGYTF. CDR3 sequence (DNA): TGTGCCAGCAGTGATTCAGGGGGCGGCGAAGTTGGCTACACCTTC.

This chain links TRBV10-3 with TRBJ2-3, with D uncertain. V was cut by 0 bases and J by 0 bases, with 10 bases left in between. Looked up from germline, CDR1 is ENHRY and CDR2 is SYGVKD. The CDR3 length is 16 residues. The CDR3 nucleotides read TGTGCCATCAGTGAGTCGGGCAGACCCAGCACAGATACGCAGTATTTT. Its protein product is CAISESGRPSTDTQYF.